This paragraph reports one T cell receptor beta chain. Its specificity is unknown. This CDR3 contains 15 residues. Germline values: CDR1 SNHLY, CDR2 FYNNEI. V lost 1 base, J lost 0 bases, and 3 bases stayed unmatched. PCR employed 60 Vbeta and 13 Jbeta primers. The assay was immunoSEQ multiplex PCR, and TCRdb's table has in-frame clones only and misses some. This sample contains 80,000 to 95,000 clones. This sample is drawn from a study of cytomegalovirus exposure and HLA in healthy donors. Findings and caveats of the study: Information on immune exposure was restricted to one variable (CMV serostatus).

The sequenced sample consisted of PBMCs. The chain uses TRBV2 and TRBJ2-7, with 7 positions matching TRBD1. The receptor's source is a middle-aged man in good health and CMV-seropositive. CDR3: CASSEEGASSYEQYF. CDR3 coding DNA: TGTGCCAGCAGTGAAGAGGGGGCTAGCTCCTACGAGCAGTACTTC.